This T cell receptor (beta chain) was sequenced for a study of shared clonotypes between healthy human individuals. Study-wide points: Having only a few donors restricted how much genetic and exposure-history diversity was captured.

A deep-level run was used for the assay. The method was immunoSEQ multiplex PCR; TCRdb's version includes in-frame clones alone and lacks a portion of them. The table lists about 2.1 million clones, 85% to 95% of them singletons. Worth noting for this clone: Its cognate antigen is unknown.

Only CD45RO-negative cells positively selected for CCR7 counted as naive CD8 cells, so terminally differentiated effector memory CD45RA+ cells were excluded. Every donor, a Caucasian adult, lived in Nashville, Tennessee. Germline V gene sequence: CDR1 SGDLS, CDR2 YYNGEE. With V trimmed by 4 bases and J by 3 bases, 9 bases remained unmatched. The CDR3 has 17 residues. This chain joins TRBV9 and TRBJ2-2; 10 nucleotides line up with TRBD2. Sequenced: naive CD8+ T cells from PBMCs. This sequence was found in a young man in good health. Some clones in this sample may be carry-over from other donors' samples. CDR3 DNA sequence: TGTGCCAGCAGCCTCGGACTAGCGGTGGTGGACACCGGGGAGCTGTTTTTT. Translated: CASSLGLAVVDTGELFF.